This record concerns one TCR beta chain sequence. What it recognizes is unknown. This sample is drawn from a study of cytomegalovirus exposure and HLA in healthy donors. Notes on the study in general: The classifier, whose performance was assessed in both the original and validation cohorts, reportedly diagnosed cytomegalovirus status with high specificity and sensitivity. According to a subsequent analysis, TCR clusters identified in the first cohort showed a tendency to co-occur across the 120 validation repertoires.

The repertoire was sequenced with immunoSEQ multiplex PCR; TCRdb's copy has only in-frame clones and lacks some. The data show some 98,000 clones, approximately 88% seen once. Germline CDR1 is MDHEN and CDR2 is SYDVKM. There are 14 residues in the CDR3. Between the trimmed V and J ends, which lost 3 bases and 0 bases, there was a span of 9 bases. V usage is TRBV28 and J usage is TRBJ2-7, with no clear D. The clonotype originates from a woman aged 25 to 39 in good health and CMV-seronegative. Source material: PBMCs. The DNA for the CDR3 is TGTGCCAGCAGTTTCCCCGGTTTCTCCTACGAGCAGTACTTC. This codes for CASSFPGFSYEQYF.